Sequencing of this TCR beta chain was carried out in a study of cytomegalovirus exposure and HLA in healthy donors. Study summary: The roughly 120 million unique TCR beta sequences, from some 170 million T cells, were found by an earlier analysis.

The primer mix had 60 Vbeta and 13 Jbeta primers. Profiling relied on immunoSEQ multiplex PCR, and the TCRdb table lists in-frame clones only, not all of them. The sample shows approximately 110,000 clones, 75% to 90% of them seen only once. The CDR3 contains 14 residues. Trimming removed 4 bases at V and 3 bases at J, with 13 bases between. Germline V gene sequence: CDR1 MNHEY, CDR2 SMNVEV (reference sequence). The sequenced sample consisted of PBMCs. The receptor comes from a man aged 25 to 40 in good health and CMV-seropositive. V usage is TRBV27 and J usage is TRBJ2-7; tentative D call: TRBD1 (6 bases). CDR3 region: CASSCHKQGYEQYF. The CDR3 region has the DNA TGTGCCAGCAGTTGCCACAAACAGGGCTACGAGCAGTACTTC.